What follows are 4 T cell receptor beta chains derived from one specimen sequenced in a study of blood T cell repertoires in COVID-19 (dated by TCRdb to about 2020). Receptors were amplified or captured by the immunoSEQ multiplex PCR assay. In its TCRdb copy, this immuneACCESS table keeps in-frame sequences only and misses some clones. Where compared with another copy, unresolved V genes explain less than half of these, and the others have no known cause. The sample includes approximately 180,000 clones, with approximately 85% observed a single time. Together, the top ten hold over 7.5% of the sample. What was sequenced was peripheral blood. These receptors were obtained from a woman aged 80 or over with acute or convalescent COVID-19.

The chain carries TRBV5-1 and TRBJ2-3; 11 nucleotides agree with TRBD1. With V trimmed by 4 bases and J by 4 bases, 5 bases remained unmatched. The CDR3 sequence is 15 residues long. The germline gives CDR1 SGHRS, CDR2 YFSETQ. The CDR3 reads CASSQDRGRADTQYF. CDR3 in DNA: TGCGCCAGCAGCCAGGACAGGGGGCGCGCAGATACGCAGTATTTT.

This chain connects TRBV9 to TRBJ2-5; D possibly corresponds to TRBD2 (6 bases). This CDR3 is built from 14 residues. Trimming removed 0 bases from V and 5 bases from J, with 11 bases in between. From germline, CDR1 is SGDLS and CDR2 YYNGEE. The CDR3 nucleotides read TGTGCCAGCAGCGTAGGGGGAGGCAAGGAGACCCAGTACTTC. Amino acids: CASSVGGGKETQYF.

The rearrangement links TRBV7-9 to TRBJ2-7; 14 bases are a match to TRBD2. The V and J ends lost 5 bases and 5 bases, in that order; junction bases with no gene match: 2. The CDR3 runs 14 residues. Germline V CDR1 and CDR2: SEHNR, FQNEAQ (reference sequence). The CDR3 bases are TGTGCCAGCAGCCTGGGACTAGCGGGAGACGAGCAGTACTTC. The encoded protein is CASSLGLAGDEQYF.

The genes are TRBV4-1 and TRBJ1-5; D is undetermined. This CDR3 comprises 17 residues. From germline, CDR1 is MGHRA and CDR2 YSYEKL. The V gene lost 1 base and the J gene lost 5 bases, with 18 bases spanning the gap. This chain's CDR3 is CASSQALLRGLDQPQHF. The DNA for the CDR3 is TGCGCCAGCAGCCAAGCACTATTAAGAGGACTCGATCAGCCCCAGCATTTT.